The 3 T cell receptor beta chains given below trace back to one sample, sequenced in a study of naive and memory T cell subsets. Reverse transcription of blood and skin TCR RNA was primed at alpha and beta constant regions. TCRdb reprocessed the 5' RACE reads with MiXCR, giving one entry per CDR3 protein. The profile shows more than 20,000 distinct CDR3 sequences, roughly 4% of them singletons. RNA was extracted from 2 to 2.5 ml of whole blood of healthy adults. Receptors originate from a male donor in good health.

By frequency in the sample, this clonotype is medium-sized. This chain connects TRBV29-1 to TRBJ2-7, with D possibly TRBD1 on 6 matching bases. CDR1 and CDR2 (germline): SQVTM, ANQGSEA. Trimming removed 5 bases at V and 6 bases at J, with 14 bases between. The CDR3 contains 12 residues. CDR3 sequence reads: CSVLVTGTEQYF. The CDR3 DNA reads as TGCAGCGTTCTAGTTACAGGGACCGAGCAGTACTTC.

By share of the sample, this clonotype is medium-sized. This chain uses TRBV29-1 with TRBJ1-2, with a tentative D call TRBD1 (6 bases). Trimming removed 1 base from V and 3 bases from J, with 30 bases in between. The CDR3 is 20 amino acids. The germline V gene encodes CDR1 SQVTM and CDR2 ANQGSEA. The CDR3 DNA follows: TGCAGCGTTGAAGGCCCCCCCCGTCGCCATAGGACAGAAGGGGACTATGGCTACACCTTC. Encoded protein: CSVEGPPRRHRTEGDYGYTF.

This clonotype was found many times. The chain links TRBV29-1 to TRBJ1-1, with TRBD1 as a possible D gene (5 bases). This CDR3 contains 14 residues. V was clipped by 7 bases and J by 3 bases, with 18 bases between them. The germline CDR1 and CDR2 sequences are SQVTM and ANQGSEA. The CDR3 region has the DNA TGCAGCGCTGGACGACAGTTGGGGGACACTGAAGCTTTCTTT. It is translated as CSAGRQLGDTEAFF.